Listed below are T cell receptor beta chains from one sample, sequenced in a study of pediatric ulcerative colitis. TCRdb's copy holds only in-frame clones and misses some; the assay was immunoSEQ multiplex PCR. The table records more than 35,000 clones, about 80% of them present only once. Sequenced sample: gut tissue. The source of these receptors is a boy younger than 18 with moderate ulcerative colitis. Both conserved end residues are part of each CDR3. A D gene is named only where the DNA matches it firmly. Clone size appears in some rows only: once, few, many, or a class for an expanded clone.

>few|TRBV7-2|TRBJ2-1|NA
CASSLGVLSYNEQFF
TGTGCCAGCAGCTTGGGAGTTCTCTCCTACAATGAGCAGTTCTTC
>NA|TRBV27|TRBJ1-4|NA
CASSQSGGPNEKLFF
TGTGCCAGCAGCCAATCGGGGGGTCCCAATGAAAAACTGTTTTTT
>NA|TRBV28|TRBJ2-5|NA
CASRKTARSAQYF
TGTGCCAGCAGAAAGACCGCACGTTCGGCCCAGTACTTC
>NA|TRBV28|TRBJ2-7|NA
CASSVGYEQYF
TGTGCCAGCTCAGTGGGTTACGAGCAGTACTTC
>once|TRBV5-1|TRBJ2-3|TRBD1
CASSQTGFTDTQYF
TGCGCCAGCAGCCAGACAGGGTTCACAGATACGCAGTATTTT
>NA|TRBV28|TRBJ1-4|NA
CASSYREPTNEKLFF
TGTGCCAGCAGTTACAGGGAACCAACTAATGAAAAACTGTTTTTT
>few|TRBV2|TRBJ2-5|TRBD1
CASSDWTGGETQYF
TGTGCCAGCAGTGATTGGACAGGGGGCGAGACCCAGTACTTC
>NA|TRBV5-1|TRBJ1-2|TRBD1
CASSFRDREDYGYTF
TGCGCCAGCAGCTTCAGGGACAGGGAGGACTATGGCTACACCTTC
>NA|TRBV27|TRBJ2-5|TRBD2
CASSLRGLGKLETQYF
TGTGCCAGCAGTTTACGGGGACTAGGAAAATTAGAGACCCAGTACTTC
>NA|TRBV28|TRBJ2-3|TRBD2
CASTQTSGSGRNTQYF
TGTGCCAGCACCCAGACTAGCGGGAGCGGTAGGAATACGCAGTATTTT
>NA|TRBV9|TRBJ2-2|NA
CASSLVSNTGELFF
TGTGCCAGCAGCCTAGTGTCGAACACCGGGGAGCTGTTTTTT
>NA|TRBV6-1|TRBJ2-1|TRBD1
CASSEDRGNEQFF
TGTGCCAGCAGTGAGGACAGGGGCAATGAGCAGTTCTTC
>few|TRBV9|TRBJ2-3|TRBD2
CASSVLLAGSTDTQYF
TGTGCCAGCAGCGTATTGCTAGCGGGAAGCACAGATACGCAGTATTTT
>NA|TRBV7-7|TRBJ2-1|TRBD2
CASSYLAGGDNEQFF
TGTGCCAGCAGCTACCTAGCGGGAGGGGACAATGAGCAGTTCTTC
>few|TRBV5-4|TRBJ2-5|NA
CASSRSRWGADSETQYF
TGTGCCAGCAGCCGCTCGAGGTGGGGAGCGGATTCTGAGACCCAGTACTTC
>NA|TRBV27|TRBJ2-2|NA
CASSPGPRGLTGELFF
TGTGCCAGCAGTCCAGGACCTCGGGGACTCACCGGGGAGCTGTTTTTT
>NA|TRBV19|TRBJ1-3|NA
CASRAGSTVDTIYF
TGTGCCAGTAGAGCGGGATCCACGGTAGACACCATATATTTT
>NA|TRBV7-9|TRBJ2-2|TRBD1
CASSSRGLPNTGELFF
TGTGCCAGCAGCTCCAGGGGGCTTCCGAACACCGGGGAGCTGTTTTTT
>NA|TRBV5-1|TRBJ1-6|NA
CASSLGGTENSPLHF
TGCGCCAGCAGCTTGGGGGGGACGGAAAATTCACCCCTCCACTTT
>NA|TRBV6-1|TRBJ2-3|NA
CASSEALGAGTDTQYF
TGTGCCAGCAGTGAAGCGCTGGGGGCCGGGACAGATACGCAGTATTTT
>NA|TRBV6-4|TRBJ2-1|NA
CASSDSPMSSYNEQFF
TGTGCCAGCAGTGACTCCCCGATGTCATCCTACAATGAGCAGTTCTTC
>few|TRBV18|TRBJ2-7|TRBD1
CASSRTGGTYEQYF
TGTGCCAGCTCTCGGACAGGGGGCACCTACGAGCAGTACTTC
>NA|TRBV28|TRBJ2-5|TRBD1
CASSTIRDRGRGRETQYF
TGTGCCAGCAGTACCATCCGGGACAGGGGGCGCGGGCGGGAGACCCAGTACTTC
>NA|TRBV6-7|TRBJ2-1|NA
CASRDPSSASSYNEQFF
TGTGCCAGCAGAGACCCTTCTAGCGCAAGCTCCTACAATGAGCAGTTCTTC
>few|TRBV28|TRBJ1-1|NA
CASNLGTEAFF
TGTGCCAGCAATTTGGGCACTGAAGCTTTCTTT
>NA|TRBV30|TRBJ1-2|TRBD1
CAWRNLRGQGAEGYTF
TGTGCCTGGAGGAATCTGCGGGGACAGGGGGCGGAGGGCTACACCTTC
>few|TRBV2|TRBJ1-6|NA
CASSRRQYLASPLHF
TGTGCCAGCAGTAGAAGACAGTATCTAGCTTCACCCCTCCACTTT
>few|TRBV7-8|TRBJ2-7|NA
CASSSTRQNYEQYF
TGTGCCAGCAGCTCTACTAGGCAGAACTACGAGCAGTACTTC
>NA|TRBV7-9|TRBJ1-5|NA
CASSLEERDSYSNQPQHF
TGTGCCAGCAGCTTGGAGGAGCGAGACAGTTATAGCAATCAGCCCCAGCATTTT
>NA|TRBV7-9|TRBJ2-5|NA
CASSLKWGRETQYF
TGTGCCAGCAGCTTAAAATGGGGCAGGGAGACCCAGTACTTC
>NA|TRBV2|TRBJ2-5|NA
CASSEGGRIEYRETQYF
TGTGCCAGCAGTGAAGGCGGCAGGATAGAGTATCGAGAGACCCAGTACTTC